This passage covers 9 T cell receptor beta chains from one sample sequenced in a study of T cell repertoires in cytomegalovirus infection. One entry per CDR3 protein results from TCRdb running MiXCR on the reads. The data contain 160,000 or so distinct CDR3 sequences, 15% to 20% of them singletons. Sequencing was carried out using CD8+ T cells from PBMCs. Receptors were obtained from a human donor in good health (CMV status not recorded). Some clones in this sample may be carry-over from other donors' samples.

The chain employs TRBV12-3 or TRBV12-4 and TRBJ1-4, with 9 bases that match TRBD1. The V segment lost 4 bases and the J segment 8 bases; nucleotides outside the gene matches: 17. The CDR3 length is 18 residues. The CDR3 spells CASSWEVYRDREKEKLFF. CDR3 DNA sequence: TGTGCCAGCAGTTGGGAGGTCTACCGGGACAGGGAAAAGGAAAAACTGTTTTTT.

The table lists this clonotype with a few counts. One end of the junction is discordant with germline, which a read error may explain. This rearrangement joins TRBV5-4 to TRBJ1-2; no firm D call. The CDR3 consists of 16 residues. CDR1 and CDR2 (germline): SGHNT, YYREEE (reference sequence). The CDR3 DNA reads as TGTGCCAGCAGGTTGGTGCCCCAGGATACTAACTATGGCTACACCTTC. Translation: CASRLVPQDTNYGYTF.

Only a few counts were recorded for this clonotype. The chain recombines TRBV7-8 with TRBJ1-1, with 8 bases that match TRBD1. CDR3 length: 15 residues. J was trimmed by 1 base and V by 4 bases; bases with no gene match: 5. Per germline, CDR1 SGHVS and CDR2 FQNEAQ. The CDR3 DNA reads as TGTGCCAGCAGCTGGGGACAGGATGGGAACACTGAAGCTTTCTTT. This gives the protein CASSWGQDGNTEAFF.

This clonotype appeared a few times. The chain has TRBV28 and TRBJ1-1; possibly TRBD1 for D (6 bases). The CDR3 is 12 amino acids. V lost 0 bases and J lost 10, with 9 bases in between. Germline lookup yields CDR1 MDHEN and CDR2 SYDVKM. The CDR3 loop is CASSLWGAGAFF. DNA for the CDR3: TGTGCCAGCAGTTTATGGGGGGCGGGAGCTTTCTTT.

This clonotype has at least ten counts. This chain links TRBV7-8 with TRBJ2-4; D may correspond to TRBD1 or TRBD2 (6 bases each). V was pared by 5 bases and J by 1 base, with 15 bases between. Germline V CDR1 and CDR2: SGHVS, FQNEAQ. This CDR3 comprises 16 residues. The CDR3 bases are TGTGCCAGCAGCCCGAGGGGGGCGCGGGCCAAAAACATTCAGTACTTC. This encodes CASSPRGARAKNIQYF.

This clonotype is medium-sized in the sample. This chain links TRBV7-9 with TRBJ2-7, with a possible D match to TRBD2 (6 bases). This CDR3 region has 13 residues. Looked up from germline, CDR1 is SEHNR and CDR2 is FQNEAQ (reference sequence). Deletions cut 8 bases from V and 1 base from J, with 12 bases between. The CDR3 sequence is CASRASASYEQYF. CDR3 sequence (DNA): TGTGCCAGCCGGGCTAGCGCTTCCTACGAGCAGTACTTC.

This sequence joins TRBV19 and TRBJ1-1; D gene ambiguous. The CDR3 contains 13 residues. The germline gives CDR1 LNHDA, CDR2 SQIVND (reference sequence). The V end was cut by 3 bases, the J end by 1 base, with 6 bases between. In nucleotides, the CDR3 is TGTGCCAGTAGTATCACAACGAACACTGAAGCTTTCTTT. Residues: CASSITTNTEAFF.

This clonotype was counted between two and nine times. The chain carries TRBV7-9 and TRBJ1-5; D perhaps matches TRBD1 (5 bases). Germline values: CDR1 SEHNR, CDR2 FQNEAQ (reference sequence). Trimming pared 1 base from V and 6 bases from J, leaving 13 bases between. The CDR3 covers 15 residues. The CDR3 nucleotides are TGTGCCAGCAGCTTAGATTGGGGGTCTAGTCAGCCCCAGCATTTT. It is translated as CASSLDWGSSQPQHF.

V is TRBV6-5 and J is TRBJ2-1; D may be TRBD1 or TRBD2 (5 bases each). Germline CDR1 is MNHEY and CDR2 is SVGAGI. CDR3 size: 14 residues. The V gene lost 3 bases and the J gene lost 8 bases, with 14 bases spanning the gap. The CDR3 is CASSYFRGNDEQFF. The CDR3, as DNA: TGTGCCAGCAGTTATTTTCGGGGCAACGATGAGCAGTTCTTC.